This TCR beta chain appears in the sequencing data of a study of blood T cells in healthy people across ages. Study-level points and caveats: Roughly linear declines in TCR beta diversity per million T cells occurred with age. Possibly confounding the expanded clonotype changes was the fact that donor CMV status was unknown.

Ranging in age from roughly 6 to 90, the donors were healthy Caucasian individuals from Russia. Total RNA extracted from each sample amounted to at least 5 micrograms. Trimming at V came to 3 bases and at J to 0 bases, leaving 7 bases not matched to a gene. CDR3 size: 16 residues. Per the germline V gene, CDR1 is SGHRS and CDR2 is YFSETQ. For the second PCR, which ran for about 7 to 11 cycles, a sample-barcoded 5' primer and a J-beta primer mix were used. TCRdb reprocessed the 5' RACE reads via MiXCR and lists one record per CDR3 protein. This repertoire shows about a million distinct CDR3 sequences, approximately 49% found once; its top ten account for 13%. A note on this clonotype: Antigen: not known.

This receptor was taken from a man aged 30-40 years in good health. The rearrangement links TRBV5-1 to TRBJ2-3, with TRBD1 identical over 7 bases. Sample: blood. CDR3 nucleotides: TGCGCCAGCAGCTCCGGCCGGGACAGAAGCACAGATACGCAGTATTTT. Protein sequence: CASSSGRDRSTDTQYF.